This passage covers 19 T cell receptor beta chains from one sample sequenced in a study of regulatory T cells in long-lasting Graves disease. The authors built TCR beta libraries using iRepertoire HTBI primers and Arm-PCR of CDR3 regions. In TCRdb, the multiplex PCR reads were re-called with MiXCR into one record per CDR3 protein. The sample records 360,000 or so distinct CDR3 sequences, roughly 15% being singletons. The time point here: newly diagnosed GD, antithyroid drugs for less than 3 months. The TCR library was prepared using RNA isolated from PBMCs. These data also featured in a second study, about T cells in Graves' hyperthyroidism and ophthalmopathy.

The sample consisted of peripheral blood mononuclear cells (PBMCs), taken at new diagnosis, from a patient treated with antithyroid drugs. The receptor source for this set is a woman aged 18 to 35 with Graves disease.

This clonotype was seen only a few times. The chain uses TRBV20-1 and TRBJ2-1, with D maybe TRBD1 (6 bases). Looked up from germline, CDR1 is DFQATT and CDR2 is SNEGSKA (reference sequence). This CDR3 contains 15 residues. The V end was cut by 1 base, the J end by 9 bases, with 19 bases between. The CDR3 DNA follows: TGCAGTGCTAGAGGAGGGGGTACCAGCGCCATTGAGCAGTTCTTC. Amino acids: CSARGGGTSAIEQFF.

This chain joins TRBV24-1 and TRBJ2-1; 9 nucleotides match TRBD2. The V segment lost 3 bases and the J segment 4 bases; nucleotides outside the gene matches: 9. Germline V lookup: CDR1 KGHDR, CDR2 SFDVKD. This CDR3 contains 17 residues. The CDR3, as DNA: TGTGCCACCAGTGATACCCGCGGGCGGGGGGGGTACAATGAGCAGTTCTTC. It encodes CATSDTRGRGGYNEQFF.

This clonotype was picked up many times. The chain is built from TRBV3-1 and TRBJ1-1, with no clear D. V gave up 4 bases and J gave up 1 base, with 10 bases separating them. The germline V gene has CDR1 LGHDT and CDR2 YNNKEL (reference sequence). The CDR3 has 14 residues. The CDR3 protein is CASSLSDGNTEAFF. The CDR3 DNA follows: TGTGCCAGCAGCCTCTCGGATGGGAACACTGAAGCTTTCTTT.

The chain uses TRBV24-1 and TRBJ1-5, with TRBD1 matching 8 bases. In germline, CDR1 is KGHDR, CDR2 SFDVKD. The V and J ends lost 4 bases and 3 bases, in that order; junction bases with no gene match: 4. The CDR3 has 15 residues. The CDR3 is CATSERTGPNQPQHF. CDR3 sequence (DNA): TGTGCCACCAGTGAAAGGACAGGGCCCAATCAGCCCCAGCATTTT.

This clonotype was recorded many times. V is TRBV12-3 or TRBV12-4 and J is TRBJ1-1; 11 nucleotides align to TRBD1. The CDR3 consists of 14 residues. V lost 6 bases and J lost 5; bases outside the gene matches: 5. CDR3 amino acids: CASRLGQGGTEAFF. The DNA of the CDR3 is TGTGCCAGCAGGTTGGGACAGGGGGGGACTGAAGCTTTCTTT.

This clonotype was seen only a few times. The junction differs from germline at one of its ends, possibly a read error. This chain joins TRBV5-1 and TRBJ2-3; 16 bases are a match to TRBD2. CDR3 length: 15 residues. CDR1 and CDR2 from the germline V gene are SGHRS and YFSETQ. This CDR3 reads CASSVGLAGGDTQYF. The CDR3 DNA is TGTGCCAGCAGCGTGGGACTAGCGGGAGGGGATACGCAGTATTTT.

V and J are TRBV2 and TRBJ2-1; the match to TRBD2 covers 13 bases. Germline assignment: CDR1 SNHLY and CDR2 FYNNEI. This CDR3 is built from 15 residues. V shed 4 bases, J shed 7 bases, and the junction held 4 bases outside the gene matches. The CDR3 DNA sequence: TGTGCCAGCAGTGGGACTAGCGGGAGTAGGAATGAGCAGTTCTTC. This encodes CASSGTSGSRNEQFF.

A note on this clonotype: Because the CDR3 is missing its conserved closing phenylalanine or tryptophan, this is likely a read error. The chain is built from TRBV20-1 and TRBJ2-5; 7 bases are shared with TRBD1. The closer fit of TRBJ2-1 to the DNA end suggests the J call may be wrong. The CDR3 is 16 amino acids. CDR1 is DFQATT and CDR2 is SNEGSKA in the germline V gene (reference sequence). CDR3 region: CSAQTGFGGTYNEQFL. The CDR3 DNA follows: TGCAGTGCCCAGACAGGGTTTGGGGGTACGTACAATGAGCAGTTCCTC.

CDR3 DNA: TGTGCCAGCAGCCAGCCAGGGACAGGGGTAAATGAGCAGTTCTTC. Amino acids: CASSQPGTGVNEQFF. The J gene is TRBJ2-1, the V gene TRBV5-4, with 10 positions matching TRBD1. Germline CDR1 and CDR2: SGHNT and YYREEE (reference sequence). The CDR3 has 15 amino acids. Trimming took 4 bases from V and 7 from J; bases not matched to a gene: 8.

V and J are TRBV4-1 and TRBJ2-5; D not resolved. Trimming removed 0 bases from V and 4 bases from J, with 12 bases in between. This CDR3 has 15 residues. CDR1 and CDR2 (germline): MGHRA, YSYEKL. CDR3: CASSQDPLQGETQYF. The CDR3 DNA follows: TGCGCCAGCAGCCAAGATCCCCTCCAAGGAGAGACCCAGTACTTC.

This clonotype was observed at least ten times. The chain joins TRBV5-1 to TRBJ2-7; 16 nucleotides line up with TRBD2. This CDR3 is built from 16 residues. Germline lookup yields CDR1 SGHRS and CDR2 YFSETQ. The junction had 4 bases not matched to a gene; V was cut back by 4 bases and J by 3 bases. The CDR3 DNA follows: TGCGCCAGCAGCCCGGGACTAGCGGGAGGGTTCTACGAGCAGTACTTC. Its translation is CASSPGLAGGFYEQYF.

This clonotype came up a few times. The chain is built from TRBV6-5 and TRBJ2-7; no firm D call. V gave up 1 base and J gave up 4 bases, with 11 bases separating them. Germline-derived CDR1 and CDR2 are MNHEY and SVGAGI. The CDR3 is 14 amino acids. CDR3 in amino acids: CASSYFENSYEQYF. The CDR3 DNA reads as TGTGCCAGCAGTTACTTCGAGAACTCTTACGAGCAGTACTTC.

This clonotype was detected many times. J is TRBJ2-7 and V is TRBV7-9, with D uncertain. Germline lookup yields CDR1 SEHNR and CDR2 FQNEAQ (reference sequence). The CDR3 length is 12 residues. Trimming pared 5 bases from V and 2 bases from J, leaving 7 bases between. CDR3 bases: TGTGCCAGCAGCCTAATAGCCTACGAGCAGTACTTC. Amino acid sequence: CASSLIAYEQYF.

V is TRBV2 and J is TRBJ1-1; possibly TRBD1 for D (5 bases). Germline V gene data show CDR1 as SNHLY and CDR2 as FYNNEI. V was pared by 6 bases and J by 7 bases, with 15 bases between. The CDR3 has 13 amino acids. This chain's CDR3 is CASSGPGSLEAFF. The CDR3 nucleotides read TGTGCCAGCAGCGGTCCAGGGAGCCTTGAAGCTTTCTTT. The whole variable domain, remainder taken from reference TRBV2 and TRBJ1-1, is EPEVTQTPSHQVTQMGQEVILRCVPISNHLYFYWYRQILGQKVEFLVSFYNNEISEKSEIFDDQFSVERPDGSNFTLKIRSTKLEDSAMYFCASSGPGSLEAFFGQGTRLTVV.

This clonotype has more than one count but fewer than ten. The V gene is TRBV28, the J gene TRBJ2-1, with D perhaps TRBD1 or TRBD2 (5 bases each). This CDR3 has 13 amino acids. Germline CDR1 and CDR2: MDHEN and SYDVKM. Trimming took off 6 bases at V and 11 bases at J, with 17 bases between the two ends. In nucleotides, the CDR3 is TGTGCCAGCAGAATGACCGGGACCGGAAAGCAGTTCTTC. As protein: CASRMTGTGKQFF.

Many counts were recorded for this clonotype. The chain recombines TRBV5-1 with TRBJ2-2; possible D gene TRBD2, 5 bases. From germline, CDR1 is SGHRS and CDR2 YFSETQ. V dropped 3 bases and J dropped 4 bases, with 10 bases sitting between them. This CDR3 spans 14 amino acids. The CDR3 loop is CASSSDFSTGELFF. The CDR3 coding sequence is TGCGCCAGCAGCTCGGACTTCTCCACCGGGGAGCTGTTTTTT. Using reference TRBV5-1 and TRBJ2-2 for the parts outside the CDR3, the full variable domain is KAGVTQTPRYLIKTRGQQVTLSCSPISGHRSVSWYQQTPGQGLQFLFEYFSETQRNKGNFPGRFSGRQFSNSRSEMNVSTLELGDSALYLCASSSDFSTGELFFGEGSRLTVL.

This clonotype was detected ten times or more. CDR3 amino acids: CSATGTQRYEQYF. DNA of the CDR3: TGCAGTGCCACAGGGACGCAGCGATACGAGCAGTACTTC. The rearrangement uses TRBV20-1 and TRBJ2-7; a possible D gene is TRBD1 (6 bases). The CDR3 extends over 13 amino acids. V was shortened by 6 bases and J by 4 bases, with 16 bases between the two germline ends. Germline assignment: CDR1 DFQATT and CDR2 SNEGSKA (reference sequence).

About this clonotype: This may stem from a read error, because a much larger clone lies one nucleotide away. The V and J genes are TRBV3-1 and TRBJ1-2; 8 bases are a match to TRBD1. Germline loops: CDR1 LGHDT, CDR2 YNNKEL (reference sequence). The CDR3 consists of 16 residues. Trimming removed 4 bases from V and 6 bases from J; junction bases left unmatched: 13. The CDR3: CASSRDLSRGRDGYTF. The CDR3 DNA sequence: TGTGCCAGCAGCCGAGATCTCAGCAGGGGGCGAGATGGCTACACCTTC.

At least ten counts were recorded for this clonotype. V and J are TRBV7-9 and TRBJ2-5, with D tentatively TRBD2 (6 bases). The V gene lost 8 bases and the J gene lost 4 bases, with 17 bases spanning the gap. CDR3 length: 14 residues. Germline lookup yields CDR1 SEHNR and CDR2 FQNEAQ (reference sequence). The CDR3 nucleotides are TGTGCCAGCCGACCTAAGTATAGCGGAGAGACCCAGTACTTC. The encoded protein is CASRPKYSGETQYF.